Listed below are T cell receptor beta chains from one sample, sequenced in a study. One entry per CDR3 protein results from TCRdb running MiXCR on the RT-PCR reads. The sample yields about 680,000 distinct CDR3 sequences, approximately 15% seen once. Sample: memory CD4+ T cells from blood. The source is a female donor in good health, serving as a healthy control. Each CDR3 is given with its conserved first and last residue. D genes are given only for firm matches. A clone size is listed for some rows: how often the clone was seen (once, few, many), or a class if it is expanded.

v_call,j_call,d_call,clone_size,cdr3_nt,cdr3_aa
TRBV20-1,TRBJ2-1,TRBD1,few,TGCAGTGCTAGAGTTAGTCCCGGGACAGGGGGCTCTTCGGATGAGCAGTTCTTC,CSARVSPGTGGSSDEQFF
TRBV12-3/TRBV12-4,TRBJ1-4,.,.,TGTGCCAGCAGCCAAGGCTGGGGAAAACTGTTTTTT,CASSQGWGKLFF
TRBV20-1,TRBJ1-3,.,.,TGCAGTGCTCCGACGGCCTACTCTGGAAACACCATATATTTT,CSAPTAYSGNTIYF
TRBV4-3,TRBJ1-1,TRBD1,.,TGCGCCAGCAGTCCGGACAGGTTTGGAACTGAAGCTTTCTTT,CASSPDRFGTEAFF
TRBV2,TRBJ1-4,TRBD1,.,TGTGCCAGCAGTGAAGGGACAGGGCATGAAAAACTGTTTTTT,CASSEGTGHEKLFF
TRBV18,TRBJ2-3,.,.,TGTGCCAGCTCACAAAACTTTAACACAGATACGCAGTATTTT,CASSQNFNTDTQYF
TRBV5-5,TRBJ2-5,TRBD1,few,TGTGCCAGCAGCTTAGAATGGATACCAGGGGGGACCCAGTACTTC,CASSLEWIPGGTQYF
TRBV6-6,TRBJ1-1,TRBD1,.,TGTGCCAGCAGTTACCCGATTTCCCGGGACAGGGCGCCTGAAGCTTTCTTT,CASSYPISRDRAPEAFF
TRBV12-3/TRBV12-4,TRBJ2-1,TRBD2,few,TGTGCCAGCCGGGGAAGCGGGAGTAAGAATGAGCAGTTCTTC,CASRGSGSKNEQFF
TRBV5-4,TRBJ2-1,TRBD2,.,TGTGCCAGCAGCTCTGGACTAGCGGGACTCTATGAGCAGTTCTTC,CASSSGLAGLYEQFF
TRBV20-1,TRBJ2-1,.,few,TGCAGCGCTATCCCAGTATCAGTACATGAGCAGTTCTTC,CSAIPVSVHEQFF
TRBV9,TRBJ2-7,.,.,TGTGCCAGCAGCGCCCGACCCGGGTCTGGAGAGCAGTACTTC,CASSARPGSGEQYF